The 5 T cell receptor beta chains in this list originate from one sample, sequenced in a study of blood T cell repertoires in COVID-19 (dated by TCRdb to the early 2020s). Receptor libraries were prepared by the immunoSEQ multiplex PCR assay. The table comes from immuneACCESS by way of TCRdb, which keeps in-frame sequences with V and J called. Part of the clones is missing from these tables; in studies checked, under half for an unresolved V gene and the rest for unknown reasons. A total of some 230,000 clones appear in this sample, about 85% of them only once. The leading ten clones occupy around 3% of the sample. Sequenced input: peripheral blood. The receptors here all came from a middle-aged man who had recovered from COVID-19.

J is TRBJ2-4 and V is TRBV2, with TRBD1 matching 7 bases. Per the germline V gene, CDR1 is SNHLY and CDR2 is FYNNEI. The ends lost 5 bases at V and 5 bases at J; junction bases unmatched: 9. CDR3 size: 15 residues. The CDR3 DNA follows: TGTGCCAGCAGTAAAAGACAGGGTAATCAAAACATTCAGTACTTC. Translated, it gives CASSKRQGNQNIQYF.

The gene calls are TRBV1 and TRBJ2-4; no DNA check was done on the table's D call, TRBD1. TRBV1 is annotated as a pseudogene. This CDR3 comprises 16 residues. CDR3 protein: CTRKQGAEPSKNIQYF. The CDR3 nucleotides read TGCACCAGGAAACAGGGGGCCGAACCATCCAAAAACATTCAGTACTTC.

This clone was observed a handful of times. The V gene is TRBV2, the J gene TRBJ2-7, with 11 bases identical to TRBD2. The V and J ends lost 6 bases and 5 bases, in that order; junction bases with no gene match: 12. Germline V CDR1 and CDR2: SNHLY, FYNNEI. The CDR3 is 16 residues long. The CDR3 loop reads CASRGRLAGYQDEQYF. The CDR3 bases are TGTGCCAGCAGGGGCCGACTAGCGGGATATCAGGACGAGCAGTACTTC.

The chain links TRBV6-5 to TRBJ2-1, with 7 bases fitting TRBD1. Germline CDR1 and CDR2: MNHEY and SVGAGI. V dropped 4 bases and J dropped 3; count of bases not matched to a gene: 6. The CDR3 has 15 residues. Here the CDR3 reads CASSSSRDSYNEQFF. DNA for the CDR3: TGTGCCAGCAGTTCGTCCCGGGACAGCTACAATGAGCAGTTCTTC.

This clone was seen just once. The CDR3 sequence is CATSNQRGSTDTQYF. For the CDR3, the DNA is TGTGCCACCAGCAACCAGCGGGGGAGCACAGATACGCAGTATTTT. The chain joins TRBV15 to TRBJ2-3; 8 bases align to TRBD2. The CDR3 spans 15 residues. Unmatched junction bases numbered 3, after V lost 4 bases and J lost 0 bases. The germline V gene has CDR1 LNHNV and CDR2 YYDKDF (reference sequence).